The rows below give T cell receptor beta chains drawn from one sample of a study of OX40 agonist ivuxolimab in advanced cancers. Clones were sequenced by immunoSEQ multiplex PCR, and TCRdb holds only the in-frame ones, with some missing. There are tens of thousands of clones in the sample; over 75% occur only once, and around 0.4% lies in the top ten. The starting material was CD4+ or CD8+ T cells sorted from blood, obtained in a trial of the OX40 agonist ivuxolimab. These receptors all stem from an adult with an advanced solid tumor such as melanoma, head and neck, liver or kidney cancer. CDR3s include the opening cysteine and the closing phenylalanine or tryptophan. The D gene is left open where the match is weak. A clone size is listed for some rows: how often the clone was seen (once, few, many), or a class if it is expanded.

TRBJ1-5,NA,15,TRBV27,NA,TGTGCCAGCACCCCGGGGGGGGCGGGGGGTCAGCCCCAGCATTTT,CASTPGGAGGQPQHF
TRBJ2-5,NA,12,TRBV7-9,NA,TGTGCCAGCAGCTATAACCTAGAGACCCAGTACTTC,CASSYNLETQYF
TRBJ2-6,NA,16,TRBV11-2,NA,TGTGCCAGCAGCCGGACCCACCAGGCTGGGGCCAACGTCCTGACTTTC,CASSRTHQAGANVLTF
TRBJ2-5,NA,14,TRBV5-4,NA,TGTGCCAGCAGCTTGGGCCGGCTACAAGAGACCCAGTACTTC,CASSLGRLQETQYF
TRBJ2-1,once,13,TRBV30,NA,TGTGCCTGTCGGGCCCCGGCCTACAATGAGCAGTTCTTC,CACRAPAYNEQFF
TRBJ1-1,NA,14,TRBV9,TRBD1,TGTGCCAGCAGCGCTACAGGGGGGAACACTGAAGCTTTCTTT,CASSATGGNTEAFF
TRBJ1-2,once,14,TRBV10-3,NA,TGTGCCATAAGACCGGGACAACGTGATTATGGCTACACCTTC,CAIRPGQRDYGYTF
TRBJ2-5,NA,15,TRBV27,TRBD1,TGTGCCAGCAGTTCTAACGGACAGGGTCAAGAGACCCAGTACTTC,CASSSNGQGQETQYF
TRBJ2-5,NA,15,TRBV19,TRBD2,TGTGCCAGTAGTACCGTAGCGGGAGGGGAAGAGACCCAGTACTTC,CASSTVAGGEETQYF
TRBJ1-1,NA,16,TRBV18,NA,TGTGCCAGCTCACCTGGGACTGAGGTAGGGGGGACTGAAGCTTTCTTT,CASSPGTEVGGTEAFF
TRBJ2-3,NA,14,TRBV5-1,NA,TGCGCCAGCAGCTTGGGGAGGGGCACAGATACGCAGTATTTT,CASSLGRGTDTQYF
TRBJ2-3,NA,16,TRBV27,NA,TGTGCCAGCAGTCCCTGGGGCAGGGTCGGCACAGATACGCAGTATTTT,CASSPWGRVGTDTQYF
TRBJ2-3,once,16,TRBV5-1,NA,TGCGCCAGCAGCTTGGAGGGCTACACTCGGACAGATACGCAGTATTTT,CASSLEGYTRTDTQYF
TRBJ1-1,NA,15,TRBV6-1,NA,TGTGCCAGCAGTGATACTGGCAGGGCGAACACTGAAGCTTTCTTT,CASSDTGRANTEAFF
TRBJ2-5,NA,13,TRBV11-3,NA,TGTGCCAGCAACGCAGACCGGATTGGGACCCAGTACTTC,CASNADRIGTQYF
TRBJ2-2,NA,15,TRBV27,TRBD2,TGTGCCAGCAGTAAAATAGCGGGAGTCACCGGGGAGCTGTTTTTT,CASSKIAGVTGELFF
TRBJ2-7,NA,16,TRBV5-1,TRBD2,TGCGCCAGCAGCTTGCTAGCGGGAGGCCCTACCTACGAGCAGTACTTC,CASSLLAGGPTYEQYF
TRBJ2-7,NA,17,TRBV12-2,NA,TGTGCAAGTCTCATAAGGGGGACTAGCGGGAGTAACTACGAGCAGTACTTC,CASLIRGTSGSNYEQYF
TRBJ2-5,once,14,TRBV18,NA,TGTGCCAGCTCACCAGGGACCGTGCTAGAGACCCAGTACTTC,CASSPGTVLETQYF
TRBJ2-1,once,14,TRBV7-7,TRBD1,TGTGCCAGCAGCTCGGGGACAGGGAACAATGAGCAGTTCTTC,CASSSGTGNNEQFF
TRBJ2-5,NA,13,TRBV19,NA,TGTGCCAGTAGCAAGGACACGGAAGAGACCCAGTACTTC,CASSKDTEETQYF
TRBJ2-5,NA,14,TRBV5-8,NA,TGTGCCAGCAGCTTGGAAGAGGGTTCAGGGACCCAGTACTTC,CASSLEEGSGTQYF
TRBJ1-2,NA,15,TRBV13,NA,TGTGCCAGCAGCCGGCCACCTGTGTGGGACAATGGCTACACCTTC,CASSRPPVWDNGYTF
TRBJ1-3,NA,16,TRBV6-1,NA,TGTGCCAGCAGTGTAGAAAGGGCGCTCTCTGGAAACACCATATATTTT,CASSVERALSGNTIYF
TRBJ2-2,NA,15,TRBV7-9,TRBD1,TGTGCCAGCAGCCCACAGGGGGTTGGTGTCGGGGAGCTGTTTTTT,CASSPQGVGVGELFF
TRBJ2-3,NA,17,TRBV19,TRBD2,TGTGCCAGTAGTGGGGAAAGACTAGCGGCTGTTTCAGATACGCAGTATTTT,CASSGERLAAVSDTQYF
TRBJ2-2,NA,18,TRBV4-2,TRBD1,TGTGCCAGCAGCCAAGATGGAATAAGGACAGGGGGCATCGGGGAGCTGTTTTTT,CASSQDGIRTGGIGELFF
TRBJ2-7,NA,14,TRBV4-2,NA,TGTGCCAGCAGCCAACTGTGGGACTCCTACGAGCAGTACTTC,CASSQLWDSYEQYF
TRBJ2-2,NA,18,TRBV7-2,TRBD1,TGTGCCAGCAGCTTAGGGGCAGGGGGCTTCGGGATCACCGGGGAGCTGTTTTTT,CASSLGAGGFGITGELFF
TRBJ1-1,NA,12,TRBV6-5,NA,TGTGCCAGCAGAACAGGGTTAACTGAAGCTTTCTTT,CASRTGLTEAFF
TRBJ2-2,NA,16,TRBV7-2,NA,TGTGCCAGCAGCTACCTCTCGGACCCAAGCACCGGGGAGCTGTTTTTT,CASSYLSDPSTGELFF
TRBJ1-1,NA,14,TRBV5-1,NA,TGCGCCAGCAGCTCCAGACTGAAGAACACTGAAGCTTTCTTT,CASSSRLKNTEAFF
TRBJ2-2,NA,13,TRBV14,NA,TGTGCCAGCAGCCCTCGGGTGGCCGGGGAGCTGTTTTTT,CASSPRVAGELFF
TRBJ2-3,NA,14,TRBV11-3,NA,TGTGCCAGCAGCTTAGACAGAGTTCGGGATACGCAGTATTTT,CASSLDRVRDTQYF
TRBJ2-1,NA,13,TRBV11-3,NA,TGTGCCAGCAGCTCAGCGGCGTACAATGAGCAGTTCTTC,CASSSAAYNEQFF
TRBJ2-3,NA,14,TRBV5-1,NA,TGCGCCAGCAGCGAGGGGCCATATACAGATACGCAGTATTTT,CASSEGPYTDTQYF
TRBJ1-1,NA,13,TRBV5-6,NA,TGTGCCAGCAGCTTCGGACAGAACACTGAAGCTTTCTTT,CASSFGQNTEAFF
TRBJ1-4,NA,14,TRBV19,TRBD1,TGTGCCAGTAGTATACCGGGACAGGGTGGAAAACTGTTTTTT,CASSIPGQGGKLFF
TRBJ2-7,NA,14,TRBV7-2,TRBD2,TGTGCCAGCAGTATGGGGGGGAGTCGTTACGAGCAGTACTTC,CASSMGGSRYEQYF
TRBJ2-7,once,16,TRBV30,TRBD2,TGTGCCTGGAGTAGGATAGCGGGAGATGGGGCCTACGAGCAGTACTTC,CAWSRIAGDGAYEQYF
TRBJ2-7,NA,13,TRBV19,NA,TGTGCCAGTAGTATGTCGCGCGGGACCCATCCGTACTTC,CASSMSRGTHPYF
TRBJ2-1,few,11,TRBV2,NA,TGTGCCAGCACCGAATGGGGCGAGCAGTTCTTC,CASTEWGEQFF
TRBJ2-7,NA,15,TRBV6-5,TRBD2,TGTGCCAGCAGAATGACTAGCGGGAACGCCTACGAGCAGTACTTC,CASRMTSGNAYEQYF
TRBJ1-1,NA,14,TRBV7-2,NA,TGTGCCAGCAGCTTACGTCCACAGAACACTGAAGCTTTCTTT,CASSLRPQNTEAFF
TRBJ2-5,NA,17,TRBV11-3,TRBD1,TGTGCCAGCAGCTTGGGGGCGTCGACAGGGGGACAAGAGACCCAGTACTTC,CASSLGASTGGQETQYF
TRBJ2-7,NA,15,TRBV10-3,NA,TGTGCCGTCGACAAGGGGCGCTTCGGATTCTACGAGCAGTACTTC,CAVDKGRFGFYEQYF
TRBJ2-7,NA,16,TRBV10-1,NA,TGCGCCAGCAGTGAGTCAAGGGACCACCTTCACTACGAGCAGTACTTC,CASSESRDHLHYEQYF
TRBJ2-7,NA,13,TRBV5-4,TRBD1,TGTGCCAGCAGCTTAGCAGGGGGTAAAGAGCAGTACTTC,CASSLAGGKEQYF
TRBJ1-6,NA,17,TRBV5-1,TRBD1,TGCGCCAGCAGCTTGGCCTGGCAGGGGGCGAGTAATTCACCCCTCCACTTT,CASSLAWQGASNSPLHF
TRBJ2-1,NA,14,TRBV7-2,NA,TGTGCCAGCAGCTTAGCGCAGTCCTTCAATGAGCAGTTCTTC,CASSLAQSFNEQFF
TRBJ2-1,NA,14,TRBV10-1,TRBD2,TGCGCCAGCACCAACGGACTAGAAAGGAGCGAGCAGTTCTTC,CASTNGLERSEQFF
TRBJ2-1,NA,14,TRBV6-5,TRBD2,TGTGCCAGCACCAACCCTAGCGGGAATAATGAGCAGTTCTTC,CASTNPSGNNEQFF
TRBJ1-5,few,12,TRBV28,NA,TGTGCCAGCAGTGTCACGGGTGGTCCCCAGCATTTT,CASSVTGGPQHF